This TCR beta chain was found in a study of blood T cell repertoires in COVID-19. As for the study in general: The origin of the acute and convalescent COVID-19 samples was the United States, Italy and Spain. Nucleic acid was either cDNA or gDNA, and it came from T cells, B-cell-depleted T cells, or PBMCs.

Per the original methods: From reference gene primer amplification, estimates of nucleated cell counts were derived. This table comes from immunoSEQ multiplex PCR, and its TCRdb copy is limited to in-frame clones, with some not included. V, J and clone size reflect that table, while D and trimming were determined from the DNA. The sample comprises about 89,000 clones, 65% to 85% of which are singletons, and 9.5% to 12% rests with the top ten. Trimming removed 2 bases from V and 5 bases from J, with 12 bases in between. The CDR3 consists of 15 residues. The V gene's germline CDR1 is KGHSH and CDR2 LQKENI.

The rearrangement links TRBV18 to TRBJ1-4; weak D call: TRBD1 (6 bases). The TCR was taken from a woman of 80 years or more with acute or convalescent COVID-19. The specimen sequenced was peripheral blood. The CDR3 reads CASSPAQGQNEKLFF. The CDR3 nucleotides are TGTGCCAGCTCACCAGCACAGGGACAAAATGAAAAACTGTTTTTT. Together with reference TRBV18 and TRBJ1-4, the CDR3 gives the full variable domain: NAGVMQNPRHLVRRRGQEARLRCSPMKGHSHVYWYRQLPEEGLKFMVYLQKENIIDESGMPKERFSAEFPKEGPSILRIQQVVRGDSAAYFCASSPAQGQNEKLFFGSGTQLSVL.